These 26 T cell receptor beta chains share one sample of origin, sequenced in a study of STAT5B mutations in CD4+ large granular lymphocyte leukemia (dated by TCRdb to between 2021 and 2022). Receptor amplification or capture employed the immunoSEQ multiplex PCR assay. Drawn from immuneACCESS, this table holds only the in-frame rearrangements with V and J called that TCRdb kept. Clones are partly lost; checked studies trace under half to an unresolved V gene and leave the rest unexplained. The sample records 8,100 or so clones, 76% of which are singletons. The ten largest make up less than 80% of the sample. Material for sequencing was PBMCs. These receptors all come from a woman aged 60-70 years with CD4+ T-cell large granular lymphocyte leukemia.

As DNA, the CDR3 is TGCGCCAGCAGCTTGGACCCAGGTAACAACTATGGCTACACCTTC. Protein product: CASSLDPGNNYGYTF. The rearrangement uses TRBV5-1 and TRBJ1-2; D unresolved. CDR3 size: 15 residues. With 0 bases removed from V and 2 bases from J, the gap between germline ends came to 11 bases. The germline V gene has CDR1 SGHRS and CDR2 YFSETQ.

This chain connects TRBV6-5 to TRBJ2-1; 11 nucleotides agree with TRBD1. Germline values: CDR1 MNHEY, CDR2 SVGAGI. V lost 3 bases, J lost 9 bases, and 1 base stayed unmatched. The CDR3 covers 13 residues. Here the CDR3 reads CASSYGQGAEQFF. The CDR3 region has the DNA TGTGCCAGCAGTTATGGACAGGGGGCTGAGCAGTTCTTC.

The chain has TRBV6-5 and TRBJ2-2, with TRBD1 identical over 9 bases. V shed 7 bases and J 3 bases; nucleotides not matched to a gene: 6. Germline V lookup: CDR1 MNHEY, CDR2 SVGAGI. There are 15 residues in the CDR3. CDR3 residues: CASTDRGYDTGELFF. For the CDR3, the DNA is TGTGCCAGCACCGACAGGGGGTACGACACCGGGGAGCTGTTTTTT.

This chain links TRBV10-3 with TRBJ1-2, with D tentatively TRBD1 (6 bases). Germline loops: CDR1 ENHRY, CDR2 SYGVKD. The V end was cut by 8 bases, the J end by 4 bases, with 14 bases between. This CDR3 comprises 13 residues. The CDR3 here is CAIWKGGSYGYTF. In DNA, the CDR3 is TGTGCCATCTGGAAGGGGGGGAGCTATGGCTACACCTTC.

The chain couples TRBV7-2 to TRBJ2-3; D is unresolved. V lost 1 base and J 5 bases, leaving 4 bases between the germline ends. This CDR3 has 12 residues. Germline CDR1 reads SGHTA; CDR2 reads FQGNSA. The CDR3 is CASSLGRDTQYF. CDR3 in DNA: TGTGCCAGCAGCTTAGGCAGAGATACGCAGTATTTT.

The chain combines TRBV28 with TRBJ1-2, with TRBD1 as a possible D gene (6 bases). The CDR3 has 12 amino acids. Germline V CDR1 and CDR2: MDHEN, SYDVKM. V dropped 5 bases and J dropped 9 bases, with 13 bases sitting between them. DNA of the CDR3: TGTGCCAGCAGTGCGAGGACAGCTCGCTACACCTTC. Amino acid sequence: CASSARTARYTF.

This chain uses TRBV28 with TRBJ2-2; D might be TRBD2 (5 bases). V was pared by 9 bases and J by 2 bases, with 16 bases between. The CDR3 has 15 residues. CDR1 and CDR2 from the germline V gene are MDHEN and SYDVKM. CDR3 amino acids: CASRLATQNTGELFF. CDR3 nucleotide sequence: TGTGCCAGTAGGCTAGCAACCCAAAACACCGGGGAGCTGTTTTTT.

This chain links TRBV19 with TRBJ1-2, with D possibly matching TRBD1 (5 bases). Deletions cut 6 bases from V and 5 bases from J, with 19 bases between. The CDR3 consists of 15 residues. The germline V gene encodes CDR1 LNHDA and CDR2 SQIVND (reference sequence). Written as DNA, the CDR3 is TGTGCCAGTAGCCCTGGGAGGAGGGGTTTTTATGGCTACACCTTC. Protein: CASSPGRRGFYGYTF. Filled out from reference TRBV19 and TRBJ1-2, the complete variable domain reads DGGITQSPKYLFRKEGQNVTLSCEQNLNHDAMYWYRQDPGQGLRLIYYSQIVNDFQKGDIAEGYSVSREKKESFPLTVTSAQKNPTAFYLCASSPGRRGFYGYTFGSGTRLTVV.

This clone was counted between two and nine times. The chain recombines TRBV19 with TRBJ2-2, with a tentative D call TRBD1 (6 bases). The V gene lost 3 bases and the J gene lost 4 bases, with 12 bases spanning the gap. This CDR3 is 15 amino acids long. Per germline, CDR1 LNHDA and CDR2 SQIVND (reference sequence). DNA of the CDR3: TGTGCCAGTAGTATTTACAGGGAGAGCACCGGGGAGCTGTTTTTT. As protein: CASSIYRESTGELFF.

The chain combines TRBV4-1 with TRBJ1-2, with D possibly being TRBD1 (5 bases). The V end was cut by 0 bases, the J end by 3 bases, with 8 bases between. Germline assignment: CDR1 MGHRA and CDR2 YSYEKL. CDR3 length: 14 amino acids. In nucleotides, the CDR3 is TGCGCCAGCAGCCAAGACGGGGCTGACTATGGCTACACCTTC. This encodes CASSQDGADYGYTF.

This clone showed up just a few times. This chain joins TRBV6-1 and TRBJ1-2; 8 bases agree with TRBD1. J gave up 8 bases and V 3 bases, and 14 bases lay outside the gene matches. The CDR3 spans 16 residues. CDR1 and CDR2 (germline): MNHNS, SASEGT. CDR3 sequence: CASSDTGQGTPGGYTF. DNA for the CDR3: TGTGCCAGCAGTGACACTGGACAGGGAACTCCTGGAGGCTACACCTTC.

The chain is built from TRBV28 and TRBJ2-3; D gene unclear. Per the germline V gene, CDR1 is MDHEN and CDR2 is SYDVKM. V gave up 7 bases and J gave up 4 bases, with 15 bases separating them. CDR3 length equals 14 residues. CDR3 sequence: CASTGDLYPDTQYF. Here the CDR3 DNA reads TGTGCCAGCACTGGTGACTTGTATCCAGATACGCAGTATTTT.

V is TRBV5-4 and J is TRBJ1-2; TRBD1 might be the D (5 bases). The CDR3 consists of 12 residues. The germline V gene has CDR1 SGHNT and CDR2 YYREEE (reference sequence). V was shortened by 4 bases and J by 7 bases, with 11 bases between the two germline ends. CDR3 DNA sequence: TGTGCCAGCAGCCCTGGGGACTTTGGCTACACCTTC. Translating gives CASSPGDFGYTF.

The chain couples TRBV29-1 to TRBJ2-3; D is unresolved. The CDR3 length is 14 residues. Germline CDR1 SQVTM, CDR2 ANQGSEA. The V end was cut by 0 bases, the J end by 1 base, with 8 bases between. Here the CDR3 reads CSVEDPRGTDTQYF. The CDR3 coding sequence is TGCAGCGTTGAAGATCCTAGGGGCACAGATACGCAGTATTTT.

This clone was found a few times. This rearrangement joins TRBV10-1 to TRBJ2-7; D not certain. Germline CDR1 is WNHNN and CDR2 is SYGVQD (reference sequence). The ends were cut back, 2 bases at V and 3 bases at J, with 11 bases in the middle. This CDR3 is 14 amino acids long. CDR3: CASSEASGRYEQYF. The DNA for the CDR3 is TGCGCCAGCAGTGAGGCCTCCGGGCGCTACGAGCAGTACTTC.

This chain connects TRBV7-2 to TRBJ1-2; 9 nucleotides agree with TRBD1. The junction had 12 bases not matched to a gene; V was cut back by 4 bases and J by 6 bases. CDR3 length equals 16 residues. In germline, CDR1 is SGHTA, CDR2 FQGNSA. The CDR3 here is CASSSGTGYERDGYTF. The CDR3 bases are TGTGCCAGCAGCTCCGGGACAGGGTACGAGCGAGATGGCTACACCTTC.

This clone has a handful of counts. The genes are TRBV29-1 and TRBJ1-1, with 7 bases aligning to TRBD1. J gave up 1 base and V 7 bases, and 9 bases lay outside the gene matches. This CDR3 region has 14 residues. The germline gives CDR1 SQVTM, CDR2 ANQGSEA. The CDR3 protein is CSARQGPGNTEAFF. The CDR3, as DNA: TGCAGCGCAAGACAGGGCCCGGGGAACACTGAAGCTTTCTTT.

V usage is TRBV2 and J usage is TRBJ1-5, with 7 bases lining up with TRBD1. The CDR3 has 15 amino acids. Trimming removed 5 bases from V and 7 bases from J; junction bases left unmatched: 11. Germline V lookup: CDR1 SNHLY, CDR2 FYNNEI. CDR3 loop: CASSTRQGSGQPQHF. The CDR3 DNA sequence: TGTGCCAGCAGTACCCGACAGGGATCAGGACAGCCCCAGCATTTT.

The chain recombines TRBV27 with TRBJ1-2; 7 bases map to TRBD1. CDR3 size: 12 residues. Looked up from germline, CDR1 is MNHEY and CDR2 is SMNVEV (reference sequence). V shed 8 bases, J shed 5 bases, and the junction held 5 bases outside the gene matches. The CDR3 sequence is CASRDSRYGYTF. The DNA for the CDR3 is TGTGCCAGCCGGGACAGTCGTTATGGCTACACCTTC.

The chain carries TRBV7-9 and TRBJ2-3; D possibly corresponds to TRBD1 (7 bases). There are 12 residues in the CDR3. Germline CDR1 is SEHNR and CDR2 is FQNEAQ (reference sequence). V was cut by 8 bases and J by 6 bases, with 12 bases left in between. The CDR3 spells CASGGGLDTQYF. The CDR3 DNA is TGTGCCAGCGGAGGGGGCCTTGATACGCAGTATTTT.

The rearrangement joins TRBV7-6 to TRBJ2-5; the D gene is possibly TRBD2 (5 bases). This CDR3 region has 15 residues. The V end lost 0 bases, the J end lost 5 bases, and 13 bases lay between the germline ends. The germline V gene has CDR1 SGHVS and CDR2 FNYEAQ. The CDR3 sequence: CASSLARRLTETQYF. CDR3 nucleotide sequence: TGTGCCAGCAGCTTAGCGCGACGACTAACGGAGACCCAGTACTTC.

V and J are TRBV4-3 and TRBJ2-2, with 11 bases lining up with TRBD2. This CDR3 contains 18 residues. The J segment lost 1 base and the V segment lost 1 base, leaving 5 bases of the junction unmatched. The germline V gene encodes CDR1 LGHNA and CDR2 YSLEER. CDR3 protein: CASSQGYGLAGNTGELFF. Here the CDR3 DNA reads TGCGCCAGCAGCCAAGGTTACGGACTAGCGGGGAACACCGGGGAGCTGTTTTTT.

CDR3: CASGLGLGLAGQETQYF. The CDR3 DNA is TGTGCTAGTGGTTTGGGGTTAGGACTAGCGGGGCAAGAGACCCAGTACTTC. This chain links TRBV12-5 with TRBJ2-5; 12 bases are a match to TRBD2. This CDR3 region has 17 residues. Trimming at V came to 1 base and at J to 2 bases, leaving 5 bases not matched to a gene. CDR1 is LGHNT, CDR2 FRNRAP, per germline.

The chain is built from TRBV5-1 and TRBJ1-2; D perhaps matches TRBD1 (6 bases). CDR1 SGHRS and CDR2 YFSETQ come from the germline V gene. V lost 0 bases and J lost 8, with 11 bases in between. CDR3 length: 13 residues. CDR3 DNA: TGCGCCAGCAGCTTGGACAGGGTGGAGGGCTACACCTTC. Protein sequence: CASSLDRVEGYTF.

The V call is TRBV5-1, the J call TRBJ1-5, with D tentatively TRBD1 (5 bases). This CDR3 spans 15 amino acids. CDR1 and CDR2 from the germline V gene are SGHRS and YFSETQ. V dropped 1 base and J dropped 11 bases, with 19 bases sitting between them. The CDR3 sequence is CASSLSDSRIEAQHF. The CDR3 DNA follows: TGCGCCAGCAGCTTGTCTGACAGCCGAATTGAAGCCCAGCATTTT.

V and J are TRBV29-1 and TRBJ1-1; 7 bases are a match to TRBD1. In germline, CDR1 is SQVTM, CDR2 ANQGSEA. The CDR3 runs to 11 residues. V dropped 5 bases and J dropped 5; count of bases not matched to a gene: 2. CDR3 residues: CSVLQGTEAFF. CDR3 DNA: TGCAGCGTTTTACAGGGGACTGAAGCTTTCTTT.